This T cell receptor (beta chain) is from a study of blood T cells in healthy people across ages. The authors ran a second PCR of 7 to 11 cycles using a sample-barcoded 5' primer and a J-beta primer mix. Each cDNA was tagged by a template-switch adaptor containing 12 random nucleotides. At least 2.5 million CDR3-containing paired-end reads were obtained per sample. TCRdb independently ran MiXCR on the 5' RACE reads; one entry per CDR3 protein. The sample yields 1 million or so distinct CDR3 sequences, 45% seen once. V was cut by 7 bases and J by 11 bases, with 14 bases left in between. Germline V gene sequence: CDR1 MNHEY, CDR2 SMNVEV (reference sequence). There are 11 residues in the CDR3.

This TCR was recovered from a woman aged 55-69 years in good health. V usage is TRBV27 and J usage is TRBJ2-5; D is ambiguous. Sequenced input: blood. CDR3 DNA: TGTGCCAGCACTACACTGGGGAAGCAGTACTTC. Amino acid sequence: CASTTLGKQYF.